In this sample, the clone carrying this T cell receptor beta chain is medium-sized. Its specificity is unknown. Germline CDR1 reads MNHEY; CDR2 reads SMNVEV (reference sequence). The CDR3 loop spans 17 amino acids. Trimming cost V 0 bases and J 8 bases, with 22 bases left between them. TCRdb analysed the 5' RACE reads with MiXCR anew, one entry per CDR3 protein. The sample carries 15,000 or so distinct CDR3 sequences, approximately 2% recorded once. This sample stems from a study of beta chain bispecific antibodies for T cell cancers. T cells were expanded from blood mononuclear cells for two to three days with anti-CD3 OKT3 or CD3/CD28 beads. Study results and caveats: Most targeted TRBV signal came from the leukemia cell line cells, not normal T cells.

Sequences were obtained from healthy donor T cells cultured with leukemia cells. The chain carries TRBV27 and TRBJ1-2, with a weak D call TRBD1 (5 bases). This TCR was sampled from a human donor in good health. Some clones in this sample may be carry-over from other donors' samples. The CDR3 region is CASSLSHGQGLMEGYTF. The DNA for the CDR3 is TGTGCCAGCAGTTTATCCCATGGGCAGGGTTTAATGGAGGGCTACACCTTC.